The rows below give T cell receptor beta chains drawn from one sample of a study of regulatory T cells in long-lasting Graves disease. Each CDR3 protein is one row after TCRdb ran MiXCR on the multiplex PCR reads. The sample records around 450,000 distinct CDR3 sequences, roughly 16% being singletons. These same data were also listed under a study on T cells in Graves' hyperthyroidism and ophthalmopathy.

The sample in question was peripheral blood mononuclear cells (PBMCs), obtained at new diagnosis, from a patient treated with antithyroid drugs. These receptors were obtained from a man aged 40-49 years with Graves disease. Each CDR3 is given with its conserved first and last residue. The D gene is left open where the match is weak. Part of the rows lack a size; the others show once, few, many or a class for expanded clones.

>-|TRBV25-1|-|TRBJ2-5
TGTGCCAGCAGTGAGGGGGCCAAGGAGACCCAGTACTTC
CASSEGAKETQYF
>TRBD2|TRBV10-3|-|TRBJ2-1
TGTACCATCAGTATCGGACGGATCTCCGGGACTAGCGGTTACAACGAGCAGTTCTTC
CTISIGRISGTSGYNEQFF
>TRBD2|TRBV28|many|TRBJ2-7
TGTGCCAGCATTGAGCGGGGCAGCTCCTACGAGCAGTACTTC
CASIERGSSYEQYF
>TRBD1|TRBV4-2|-|TRBJ1-1
TGTGCCAGCAGCCAGGGTACAGGGGGGCTCACTGAAGCTTTCTTT
CASSQGTGGLTEAFF
>TRBD1|TRBV24-1|many|TRBJ2-3
TGTGCCACCAGTGAACCTCCGGGACAGGGGCCCACCACAGATACGCAGTATTTT
CATSEPPGQGPTTDTQYF
>-|TRBV5-1|-|TRBJ1-1
TGCGCCAGCAGCGACCGTGCCGCACCCACTGAAGCTTTCTTT
CASSDRAAPTEAFF
>TRBD2|TRBV6-2/TRBV6-3|few|TRBJ2-5
TGTGCCAGCAGGGGACTAGACCAAGAGACCCAGTACTTC
CASRGLDQETQYF
>-|TRBV6-1|-|TRBJ1-5
TGTGCCAGCACACTGCGGGGTCTAAGCAATCAGCCCCAGCATTTT
CASTLRGLSNQPQHF
>-|TRBV6-1|many|TRBJ1-1
TGTGCCAGCAGTGAAGTAACACTAGACACTGAAGCTTTCTTT
CASSEVTLDTEAFF
>TRBD2|TRBV7-2|many|TRBJ2-7
TGTGCCAGCAGCTTAGGGGGCGGGAGCTCCTACGAGCAGTACTTC
CASSLGGGSSYEQYF
>TRBD1|TRBV5-1|many|TRBJ2-7
TGCGCCAGCAGCATCGGACAGGCGAGCGACGAGCAGTACTTC
CASSIGQASDEQYF
>TRBD2|TRBV18|many|TRBJ2-7
TGTGCCAGCTCCCAGAGTCTAGCGGCAACCTACGAGCAGTACTTC
CASSQSLAATYEQYF
>TRBD2|TRBV6-2/TRBV6-3|many|TRBJ2-1
TGTGCCAGCAGTTACGCCCACGGGACTAGCGGGAGGGTGGGTGAGCAGTTCTTC
CASSYAHGTSGRVGEQFF
>-|TRBV10-3|many|TRBJ2-3
TGTGCCATCATGGGGCAGCGCACAGATACGCAGTATTTT
CAIMGQRTDTQYF
>-|TRBV28|few|TRBJ2-4
TGTGCCAGCAGCTTCGGACAGTTAGCCAAAAACATTCAGTACTTC
CASSFGQLAKNIQYF
>-|TRBV2|many|TRBJ2-7
TGTGCCAGCAGTGATAGAGCCCTGAGCTCCTACGAGCAGTACTTC
CASSDRALSSYEQYF
>-|TRBV7-8|many|TRBJ1-1
TGTGCCAGCAGCCCAAAACAGGGAAGCGAAGCTTTCTTT
CASSPKQGSEAFF
>TRBD2|TRBV10-3|many|TRBJ2-7
TGTGCCATCAGTGTAGAACTAGCGGGTTACGAGCAGTACTTC
CAISVELAGYEQYF
>-|TRBV30|-|TRBJ2-7
TGTGCCAGTAGGAAACAGGGGGGGACCTACGAGCAGTACTTC
CASRKQGGTYEQYF
>TRBD1|TRBV6-2/TRBV6-3|-|TRBJ2-5
TGTGCCAGCAGATTGACAGGGATGGAGACCCAGTACTTC
CASRLTGMETQYF
>-|TRBV28|many|TRBJ1-2
TGTGCCAGCAGCCCGCGTAGGGGTTACGGCTACACCTTC
CASSPRRGYGYTF
>-|TRBV10-3|many|TRBJ2-3
TGTGCCATCAGTGAGTCCCCGGGTTACACAGATACGCAGTATTTT
CAISESPGYTDTQYF
>-|TRBV12-3/TRBV12-4|many|TRBJ2-5
TGTGCCAGCAAGACGGGACTGATCGAGACCCAGTACTTC
CASKTGLIETQYF
>-|TRBV28|many|TRBJ1-2
TGTGCCAGCAGTTTGTTGGGTTCTAACTATGGCTACACCTTC
CASSLLGSNYGYTF
>-|TRBV20-1|many|TRBJ2-4
TGCAGTGCTAGAGCGGTAGCCAAAAACATTCAGTACTTC
CSARAVAKNIQYF
>TRBD2|TRBV5-1|many|TRBJ2-7
TGCGCCAGCAGCTTCGCTAGCGGGGGCTCCTACGAGCAGTACTTC
CASSFASGGSYEQYF
>-|TRBV10-3|few|TRBJ2-7
TGTGCCATCAGTGGGGACCCCGGAAGGGAGCAGTACTTC
CAISGDPGREQYF
>-|TRBV19|-|TRBJ2-3
TGTGCCAGTAGTATAGCTGGTAGCGAGCAGTGGGGAGATACGCAGTATTTT
CASSIAGSEQWGDTQYF
>-|TRBV3-1|many|TRBJ1-1
TGTGCCAGCAGCCAACAGGACACTGAAGCTTTCTTT
CASSQQDTEAFF
>-|TRBV20-1|many|TRBJ2-7
TGCAGTGCTAGAGAGGCGGCCACTCTACGAGGGCAGTACTTC
CSAREAATLRGQYF
>-|TRBV7-9|many|TRBJ2-3
TGTGCCAGCAGCTCCCAAAGCACAGATACGCAGTATTTT
CASSSQSTDTQYF
>TRBD2|TRBV10-3|-|TRBJ2-1
TGTGCCATCAGCAGAGGGCTAGCGGAGCTTTACAATGAGCAGTTCTTC
CAISRGLAELYNEQFF
>-|TRBV20-1|many|TRBJ2-3
TGCAGTGCTCAAATACTAGGACCCACAGATACGCAGTATTTT
CSAQILGPTDTQYF
>-|TRBV9|many|TRBJ2-7
TGTGCCAGCAGCGTAGGGAGGGGCGAGTACGAGCAGTACTTC
CASSVGRGEYEQYF
>-|TRBV4-1|many|TRBJ2-1
TGCGCCAGCAGCCAATGGTGGAGGGATGAGCAGTTCTTC
CASSQWWRDEQFF
>TRBD1|TRBV29-1|few|TRBJ2-1
TGCAGCGTCGCCGGGACAGGAGAGCAGTTCTTC
CSVAGTGEQFF
>TRBD1|TRBV20-1|few|TRBJ2-2
TGCAGTGCCGTGGGACAGAAGACCACCGGGGAGCTGTTTTTT
CSAVGQKTTGELFF
>-|TRBV29-1|few|TRBJ2-1
TGCAGCGTTGAATTTTTGGGAGATCTCTACAATGAGCAGTTCTTC
CSVEFLGDLYNEQFF
>-|TRBV6-1|few|TRBJ1-2
TGTGCCAGCAGTACCGGGGCGCTTGGTAACTATGGCTACACCTTC
CASSTGALGNYGYTF
>TRBD2|TRBV6-5|-|TRBJ2-5
TGTGCCAGCAGACAGGAGCTAGCGGGAGGTCGAGAGACCCAGTACTTC
CASRQELAGGRETQYF
>TRBD1|TRBV20-1|many|TRBJ2-7
TGCAGTGCCATCGACAGGGGGCAGAGCTACGAGCAGTACTTC
CSAIDRGQSYEQYF
>-|TRBV5-1|many|TRBJ2-1
TGCGCCAGCAGCCAATTACAGGGCAGTGAGCAGTTCTTC
CASSQLQGSEQFF
>TRBD1|TRBV11-1|many|TRBJ2-1
TGTGCCAGCAGCCCCCCTTACCCCACAGGGGGCAATGAGCAGTTCTTC
CASSPPYPTGGNEQFF
>-|TRBV7-9|few|TRBJ1-3
TGTGCCAGCAGCTTTTTGCCCCCCGGCCGTCGCTCGGGAAACACCATATATTTT
CASSFLPPGRRSGNTIYF
>-|TRBV28|few|TRBJ2-4
TGTGCCAGCAGGCAGGGTACCAAAAACATTCAGTACTTC
CASRQGTKNIQYF
>-|TRBV15|few|TRBJ2-3
TGTGCCACCAGCAAAGGGGGGGTGACTAGGGCAGATACGCAGTATTTT
CATSKGGVTRADTQYF
>-|TRBV2|many|TRBJ2-5
TGTGCCAGCAGTGAAGAGACCTTCCGGGGGGAGACCCAGTACTTC
CASSEETFRGETQYF
>-|TRBV30|many|TRBJ1-4
TGTGCCTGGAGTGTTGGGGAAAAACTGTTTTTT
CAWSVGEKLFF